The clone carrying this TCR beta chain was found a few times. Authors' analysis steps: From reference gene primer amplification, estimates of nucleated cell counts were derived. Method: immunoSEQ multiplex PCR; TCRdb's copy keeps in-frame clones and lacks some. The D gene and trimming were derived from the DNA, and the V and J assignments and clone size from that table. The data hold over 250,000 clones, with 88% observed a single time. The entry originates in a study of blood T cell repertoires in COVID-19. Adults between about 18 and 89 years of age took part from approximately 24 US areas. Participant reports of clinical history set cohort assignment. Trimming cost V 2 bases and J 0 bases, with 8 bases left between them. Germline loops: CDR1 SGHAT, CDR2 FQNNGV. CDR3 length: 16 amino acids.

This sequence was found in a woman aged 55 to 70 in a cohort exposed to, infected with or recovered from COVID-19 (not recorded which). The rearrangement uses TRBV11-2 and TRBJ2-6; D possibly corresponds to TRBD2 (5 bases). Sequenced: PBMCs or T cells enriched from blood (not recorded which). CDR3 residues: CASSLIGSSGANVLTF. In DNA form, the CDR3 reads TGTGCCAGCAGCTTAATAGGGAGCTCTGGGGCCAACGTCCTGACTTTC.